What follows are 21 T cell receptor beta chains derived from one specimen sequenced in a study of cytomegalovirus exposure and HLA in healthy donors. The primer mix had 60 Vbeta and 13 Jbeta primers. Produced via immunoSEQ multiplex PCR; TCRdb's table is partial and in-frame only. Altogether about 130,000 clones are present, roughly four fifths being singletons, with the ten largest covering around 2%. Sequencing input: PBMCs. Receptors were obtained from a man aged 25-45 years in good health and CMV-seronegative.

V and J are TRBV27 and TRBJ2-7, with D maybe TRBD2 (5 bases). Germline lookup yields CDR1 MNHEY and CDR2 SMNVEV (reference sequence). Trimming left V 6 bases short and J 7 bases short, with 13 bases between. This CDR3 region has 12 residues. The CDR3 protein is CASRNGGGEQYF. Written as DNA, the CDR3 is TGTGCCAGCAGGAATGGAGGTGGAGAGCAGTACTTC.

J is TRBJ2-3 and V is TRBV27; 8 nucleotides align to TRBD2. Looked up from germline, CDR1 is MNHEY and CDR2 is SMNVEV (reference sequence). The CDR3 spans 14 residues. The V and J ends lost 8 bases and 4 bases, in that order; junction bases with no gene match: 8. The CDR3 DNA reads as TGTGCCAGCGGGGAGCGGGAGAGGTCAGATACGCAGTATTTT. As protein: CASGERERSDTQYF.

The chain couples TRBV14 to TRBJ2-7, with a weak D call TRBD2 (6 bases). The ends were cut back, 3 bases at V and 3 bases at J, with 12 bases in the middle. The germline V gene encodes CDR1 SGHDN and CDR2 FVKESK. The CDR3 consists of 14 residues. CDR3 bases: TGTGCCAGCAGCCACACGACTAGATTCTACGAGCAGTACTTC. It specifies CASSHTTRFYEQYF. The variable domain in full, completed from reference TRBV14 and TRBJ2-7, reads EAGVTQFPSHSVIEKGQTVTLRCDPISGHDNLYWYRRVMGKEIKFLLHFVKESKQDESGMPNNRFLAERTGGTYSTLKVQPAELEDSGVYFCASSHTTRFYEQYFGPGTRLTVT.

The chain joins TRBV19 to TRBJ1-1; TRBD1 is a possible D gene (6 bases). Germline V gene sequence: CDR1 LNHDA, CDR2 SQIVND (reference sequence). The CDR3 length is 14 residues. Between the trimmed V and J ends, which lost 6 bases and 4 bases, there was a span of 15 bases. The CDR3 loop reads CASSAEQGFTEAFF. The DNA of the CDR3 is TGTGCCAGTAGCGCCGAACAGGGATTCACTGAAGCTTTCTTT.

V and J are TRBV6-6 and TRBJ2-5; D gene uncertain. Germline V lookup: CDR1 MNHNY, CDR2 SVGAGI (reference sequence). The CDR3 has 12 residues. The V and J ends lost 4 bases and 0 bases respectively, with 3 bases between them. The CDR3 region is CASSSHQETQYF. The CDR3 region has the DNA TGTGCCAGCAGTTCTCACCAAGAGACCCAGTACTTC.

The chain uses TRBV6-5 and TRBJ1-2; 8 bases line up with TRBD1. The CDR3 length is 15 residues. Trimming at V came to 6 bases and at J to 0 bases, leaving 6 bases not matched to a gene. Germline assignment: CDR1 MNHEY and CDR2 SVGAGI. The CDR3 protein is CASSQGAMTNYGYTF. The CDR3 bases are TGTGCCAGCAGCCAGGGGGCGATGACTAACTATGGCTACACCTTC.

This chain links TRBV19 with TRBJ1-1; 10 nucleotides align to TRBD1. The CDR3 totals 15 residues. With V trimmed by 2 bases and J by 4 bases, 4 bases remained unmatched. The V gene's germline CDR1 is LNHDA and CDR2 SQIVND (reference sequence). The DNA of the CDR3 is TGTGCCAGTAGTATATCGGACAGGGGGATCACTGAAGCTTTCTTT. Its translation: CASSISDRGITEAFF.

V gene TRBV16 combines with J gene TRBJ1-5; D gene unclear. Between the trimmed V and J ends, which lost 0 bases and 2 bases, there was a span of 8 bases. The CDR3 is made up of 15 amino acids. Germline assignment: CDR1 KGHSY and CDR2 FQNENV. CDR3: CASSQSDGGNQPQHF. As DNA, the CDR3 is TGTGCCAGCAGCCAATCCGACGGAGGCAATCAGCCCCAGCATTTT.

The chain joins TRBV6-1 to TRBJ1-1; TRBD1 might be the D (5 bases). In germline, CDR1 is MNHNS, CDR2 SASEGT. This CDR3 has 16 amino acids. Trimming removed 2 bases at V and 3 bases at J, with 16 bases between. The CDR3 DNA sequence: TGTGCCAGCAGTGAACGGTGGACAAGAGGAGACACTGAAGCTTTCTTT. The encoded protein is CASSERWTRGDTEAFF.

This clone was detected a few times. The rearrangement uses TRBV6-5 and TRBJ1-4; a weak D match, TRBD1 (6 bases). V shed 2 bases and J shed 7 bases, with 17 bases lying between them. The germline V gene encodes CDR1 MNHEY and CDR2 SVGAGI. This CDR3 is 16 amino acids long. The CDR3 sequence is CASSYKVPGVAEKLFF. CDR3 DNA sequence: TGTGCCAGCAGTTACAAGGTGCCAGGGGTGGCTGAAAAACTGTTTTTT.

J is TRBJ2-2 and V is TRBV30, with 12 bases aligning to TRBD1. The CDR3 is 14 residues long. Germline lookup yields CDR1 GTSNPN and CDR2 SVGIG (reference sequence). The V gene end was trimmed by 5 bases and the J gene end by 6 bases; junction bases not matched to a gene: 4. The CDR3 DNA is TGTGCCTGGGGGACAGGGGGCGCCGCCGGGGAGCTGTTTTTT. Translating gives CAWGTGGAAGELFF.

The chain uses TRBV7-6 and TRBJ2-3; D unresolved. Germline CDR1 is SGHVS and CDR2 is FNYEAQ. Trimming pared 1 base from V and 0 bases from J, leaving 8 bases between. The CDR3 totals 15 residues. CDR3 nucleotides: TGTGCCAGCAGCTTAGTAGTTACTAGCACAGATACGCAGTATTTT. Its protein is CASSLVVTSTDTQYF.

The chain recombines TRBV4-1 with TRBJ2-3, with D hard to call. The CDR3 is made up of 16 amino acids. The V and J ends lost 0 bases and 1 base respectively, with 11 bases between them. CDR1 is MGHRA, CDR2 YSYEKL, per germline. This chain's CDR3 is CASSQDRRSGTDTQYF. As DNA, the CDR3 is TGCGCCAGCAGCCAAGATCGCCGCTCGGGCACAGATACGCAGTATTTT.

The gene calls are TRBV30 and TRBJ2-2; no definite D call. The CDR3 has 13 amino acids. Germline loops: CDR1 GTSNPN, CDR2 SVGIG (reference sequence). The V and J ends lost 4 bases and 1 base respectively, with 7 bases between them. The CDR3 is CAWTAQNTGELFF. The DNA for the CDR3 is TGTGCCTGGACAGCGCAGAACACCGGGGAGCTGTTTTTT.

The rearrangement links TRBV15 to TRBJ2-4; no clear D. Germline CDR1 and CDR2: LNHNV and YYDKDF (reference sequence). V was trimmed by 0 bases and J by 8 bases, leaving 14 bases between them. This CDR3 contains 15 residues. DNA of the CDR3: TGTGCCACCAGCAGAGAACCTATTAAATCGGACATTCAGTACTTC. Translated: CATSREPIKSDIQYF.

V usage is TRBV6-1 and J usage is TRBJ2-5, with D unclear. The J call could be wrong; TRBJ2-7 is a better fit for the DNA end. The germline CDR1 and CDR2 sequences are MNHNS and SASEGT. The CDR3 runs 11 residues. In DNA form, the CDR3 reads TGTGCCTCCGGGTCCAACTACGAGCAGTACTTC. Residues: CASGSNYEQYF.

V is TRBV7-9 and J is TRBJ2-3; 7 nucleotides align to TRBD1. From germline, CDR1 is SEHNR and CDR2 FQNEAQ (reference sequence). The CDR3 has 16 amino acids. Trimming at V came to 0 bases and at J to 5 bases, leaving 8 bases not matched to a gene. CDR3 coding DNA: TGTGCCAGCAGCTTAGCGGGGGACAGCCAAATAGATACGCAGTATTTT. This codes for CASSLAGDSQIDTQYF.

This clone appeared a few times. The gene calls are TRBV7-2 and TRBJ1-4, with D possibly TRBD1 on 5 matching bases. This CDR3 has 14 residues. V lost 0 bases and J 10 bases, leaving 12 bases between the germline ends. Looked up from germline, CDR1 is SGHTA and CDR2 is FQGNSA. The CDR3 DNA is TGTGCCAGCAGCTTAGCGGGGGGGGTCGTAAAACTGTTTTTT. Its translation is CASSLAGGVVKLFF.

The chain combines TRBV10-1 with TRBJ2-7; 7 bases are shared with TRBD1. This CDR3 has 14 residues. Per germline, CDR1 WNHNN and CDR2 SYGVQD (reference sequence). V gave up 5 bases and J gave up 4 bases; unmatched junction bases: 8. CDR3 in DNA: TGCGCCAGCAGTACAGGACAGGTTGGATACGAGCAGTACTTC. Amino acids: CASSTGQVGYEQYF.

The J gene is TRBJ2-1, the V gene TRBV15; D might be TRBD1 (6 bases). The germline CDR1 and CDR2 sequences are LNHNV and YYDKDF (reference sequence). V was clipped by 7 bases and J by 9 bases, with 22 bases between them. The CDR3 runs 15 residues. CDR3 nucleotides: TGTGCCACCACGCATGGCAGGGAGAGGGGGAGTGAGCAGTTCTTC. It codes for CATTHGRERGSEQFF.

The rearrangement links TRBV6-1 to TRBJ2-2, with D maybe TRBD2 (6 bases). The CDR3 contains 12 residues. Germline V gene sequence: CDR1 MNHNS, CDR2 SASEGT. The ends were cut back, 10 bases at V and 3 bases at J, with 9 bases in the middle. The chain's CDR3 is CAIPGDTGELFF. CDR3 coding DNA: TGTGCCATCCCGGGAGACACCGGGGAGCTGTTTTTT.